The 13 T cell receptor beta chains in this list originate from one sample, sequenced in a study of HIV-infected patients and healthy controls. Around 500 ng RNA was reverse transcribed with alpha and beta constant-region primers. Alpha and beta chain libraries were made separately by chain-specific third strand synthesis with multiplexing indices. TCRdb reprocessed the 5' RACE reads with MiXCR, giving one entry per CDR3 protein. The data show thousands of distinct CDR3 sequences, roughly 7.4% seen once. All unsorted peripheral T cells were captured because whole blood was used without fractionation. The sample consisted of blood, taken before antiretroviral therapy. The receptors here all came from an adult with HIV infection.

V and J are TRBV29-1 and TRBJ1-1, with D tentatively TRBD1 (5 bases). Germline assignment: CDR1 SQVTM and CDR2 ANQGSEA. The CDR3 is 13 residues long. Trimming pared 1 base from V and 1 base from J, leaving 7 bases between. CDR3 loop: CSVEGGGNTEAFF. Here the CDR3 DNA reads TGCAGCGTTGAAGGCGGGGGGAACACTGAAGCTTTCTTT.

In its sample, this clonotype ranks as medium-sized. The chain employs TRBV5-5 and TRBJ2-3; D gene ambiguous. Germline V gene lookup returns CDR1 SGHKS and CDR2 YYEKEE (reference sequence). Between the trimmed V and J ends, which lost 0 bases and 1 base, there was a span of 6 bases. The CDR3 has 14 residues. The CDR3 loop reads CASSLEQRTDTQYF. CDR3 sequence (DNA): TGTGCCAGCAGCTTGGAGCAACGCACAGATACGCAGTATTTT.

This clonotype was recorded many times. The rearrangement uses TRBV5-6 and TRBJ2-3; 9 nucleotides line up with TRBD1. The CDR3 consists of 15 residues. V dropped 4 bases and J dropped 4; count of bases not matched to a gene: 7. Germline CDR1 reads SGHDT; CDR2 reads YYEEEE. The CDR3 is CASSPGTGMADTQYF. In nucleotides, the CDR3 is TGTGCCAGCAGCCCTGGGACAGGGATGGCAGATACGCAGTATTTT.

By share of the sample, this clonotype is medium-sized. This chain connects TRBV20-1 to TRBJ1-1; D is perhaps TRBD1 (6 bases). Trimming took off 8 bases at V and 0 bases at J, with 10 bases between the two ends. CDR1 and CDR2 (germline): DFQATT, SNEGSKA (reference sequence). The CDR3 totals 12 residues. The CDR3 loop is CSPGQLNTEAFF. The CDR3 nucleotides are TGCAGTCCCGGACAGCTGAACACTGAAGCTTTCTTT.

V gene TRBV29-1 combines with J gene TRBJ1-1, with D unclear. V shed 3 bases and J shed 2 bases, with 13 bases lying between them. This CDR3 comprises 14 residues. Germline CDR1 and CDR2: SQVTM and ANQGSEA. The DNA of the CDR3 is TGCAGCGTTGAGGGGAGGCTGATTAACACTGAAGCTTTCTTT. Amino acid sequence: CSVEGRLINTEAFF. The full variable domain, its missing parts supplied by reference TRBV29-1 and TRBJ1-1, is SAVISQKPSRDICQRGTSLTIQCQVDSQVTMMFWYRQQPGQSLTLIATANQGSEATYESGFVIDKFPISRPNLTFSTLTVSNMSPEDSSIYLCSVEGRLINTEAFFGQGTRLTVV.

By share of the sample, this clonotype is medium-sized. The chain is built from TRBV20-1 and TRBJ1-1, with a tentative D call TRBD1 (5 bases). The CDR3 runs to 14 residues. In germline, CDR1 is DFQATT, CDR2 SNEGSKA (reference sequence). CDR3 in amino acids: CSALVGGSNTEAFF. As DNA, the CDR3 is TGCAGCGCCCTGGTTGGGGGGTCTAACACTGAAGCTTTCTTT.

The chain employs TRBV5-6 and TRBJ1-5; perhaps TRBD1 as D (6 bases). CDR1 SGHDT and CDR2 YYEEEE come from the germline V gene. Trimming took off 1 base at V and 3 bases at J, with 11 bases between the two ends. CDR3 length: 15 amino acids. CDR3 bases: TGTGCCAGCAGCTTGAACAGGGAGGACAATCAGCCCCAGCATTTT. The encoded protein is CASSLNREDNQPQHF.

Judged by abundance, this clonotype is medium-sized. The chain combines TRBV20-1 with TRBJ2-1, with 8 bases identical to TRBD2. J gave up 0 bases and V 0 bases, and 7 bases lay outside the gene matches. CDR3 length: 17 residues. Germline V gene data show CDR1 as DFQATT and CDR2 as SNEGSKA (reference sequence). CDR3 nucleotides: TGCAGTGCTAGAGATCAAGCGGGGGTGAGCTCCTACAATGAGCAGTTCTTC. This encodes CSARDQAGVSSYNEQFF.

This clonotype is classed as medium-sized (0.01 to 0.1%). The chain recombines TRBV12-3 or TRBV12-4 with TRBJ2-3; 9 bases fit TRBD2. The V and J ends lost 1 base and 1 base, in that order; junction bases with no gene match: 3. CDR3 length: 16 amino acids. Here the CDR3 reads CASSLVRTSGTDTQYF. Here the CDR3 DNA reads TGTGCCAGCAGTTTAGTTCGGACTAGCGGCACAGATACGCAGTATTTT.

By sample fraction, this clonotype is medium-sized. The rearrangement joins TRBV29-1 to TRBJ2-1, with 10 nucleotides matching TRBD2. With V trimmed by 7 bases and J by 4 bases, 4 bases remained unmatched. The CDR3 runs 13 residues. The germline V gene encodes CDR1 SQVTM and CDR2 ANQGSEA. The CDR3 here is CSARTSGYNEQFF. For the CDR3, the DNA is TGCAGCGCCAGGACTAGCGGTTACAATGAGCAGTTCTTC.

The chain joins TRBV6-1 to TRBJ1-1; D is possibly TRBD1 (5 bases). Between the trimmed V and J ends, which lost 1 base and 5 bases, there was a span of 14 bases. The CDR3 spans 15 residues. Germline V gives CDR1 MNHNS, CDR2 SASEGT. This chain's CDR3 is CASSEEGARGTEAFF. The CDR3 nucleotides read TGTGCCAGCAGTGAAGAAGGGGCGCGAGGGACTGAAGCTTTCTTT.

The chain joins TRBV24-1 to TRBJ2-1; no definite D call. The CDR3 spans 11 residues. V shed 4 bases and J shed 13 bases, with 10 bases lying between them. The V gene's germline CDR1 is KGHDR and CDR2 SFDVKD. The CDR3 DNA sequence: TGTGCCACCAGTGAGGCGACTGTACAGTTCTTC. Translating gives CATSEATVQFF.

This clonotype was picked up a small number of times. The chain links TRBV4-3 to TRBJ2-1; D is perhaps TRBD2 (6 bases). Trimming took 0 bases from V and 7 from J, leaving 19 bases between them. Germline V gene sequence: CDR1 LGHNA, CDR2 YSLEER. CDR3 size: 17 residues. The CDR3: CASSQDFGGNRGNEQFF. In DNA, the CDR3 is TGCGCCAGCAGCCAAGATTTCGGAGGGAATCGAGGGAATGAGCAGTTCTTC.